What follows is one TCR beta chain and its context. This clonotype was seen at least ten times. Its target antigen remains unknown. Base quality data are lacking; no much larger clone is found one base away. The record originates from a study of human T cells and chemical hapten exposure (dated by TCRdb to the early 2020s). Concerning the study at large: For sensitization, 2% DPC in acetone was applied to a 2 cm by 2 cm area of upper inner arm skin. Throughout the study period of roughly five months, patients also received therapeutic DPC doses to the scalp every week. Patch testing was performed on the upper back with Finn chambers containing 0.01% DPC, and the patch tests were scored after 6 days according to International Contact Dermatitis Research Group standards. Alopecia areata with under or over 50% scalp involvement, alopecia totalis and alopecia universalis were represented in the patient cohort, which was mostly female. Libraries were pooled for sequencing, and variation in per-sample TCR yields was attributed mainly to small differences in library volumes within the pool. In alopecia patients, the study followed how the peripheral blood TCR repertoire changed in vivo over primary and secondary sensitization to diphenylcyclopropenone (DPC), a hapten. Patient blood was sampled pre-sensitization (week 0) and at 2, 6 and about 24 weeks after DPC sensitization. Blood for TCR sequencing was provided by twenty-nine alopecia patients at one to four time points (pre-sensitization, 2, 6 and 24 weeks). Paper-wide results and their limitations: Compared with pre-sensitization or healthy control sets, expanded TCRs formed significantly more large CDR3 similarity clusters, which is consistent with antigen-driven responses. Because every patient had alopecia, a presumed autoimmune disease, the patients' immune response might differ from that of healthy individuals. Patch test score correlated positively with the number of PT1 expanded TCRs, reaching significance at thresholds 8, 16 and 32 but not at 4. After repeated subsampling, the strength of the expansion versus patch-test correlation and the threshold at which it became significant changed. No change with DPC sensitization was found in the number of TCRs above 1 in 1000 frequency, and no evidence of global repertoire structure alterations was found.

The sample's time point label, in plain terms: patch test 1, 2 weeks after DPC sensitization. The treatment or condition label, as the study defines it: therapeutic diphenylcyclopropenone sensitization with weekly scalp DPC. At each patch-test visit, blood was drawn before the patch test was applied. Eligible patients were aged 18 to 70, diagnosed with alopecia, deemed suitable for DPC therapy, and excluded if pregnant. Total RNA was extracted from unfractionated whole blood collected in Tempus Blood RNA tubes. Libraries were built with RACE. TCRdb records NextSeq 500 as the sequencer. During library preparation, unique molecular identifiers were attached to individual cDNA molecules so that TCRs could be counted quantitatively and reproducibly. For every blood RNA sample, sequencing covered both the TCR alpha and TCR beta chains. Turning to the authors' computational methods: A median of around 100,000 TCRs per sample was observed, with a range of roughly 23,224 to 750,000. The Decombinator software suite was used to annotate the V, J and CDR3 of the TCR reads. To make PS versus PT1 abundance plots, every sample was subsampled to the same number of TCRs (28,000). Expanded TCRs were defined as absent before sensitization and observed at least eight times at the 2-week time point. TCRdb itself trimmed the public reads at Q25 with fastp, ran MiXCR and retained productive beta chains. Every CDR3 protein is listed once, alongside the most common genes and DNA of its rows. The V and J calls follow TCRdb's processing rather than the paper's. A total of roughly 45,000 distinct CDR3 sequences appear in this sample, roughly 9.5% of them only once. 3.5% to 5.5% of the sample is in the top ten clones.

The germline V gene supplies CDR1 SGHVS and CDR2 FNYEAQ. From the cysteine up to the phenylalanine, the CDR3 has a length of 15 residues. Only CDR3 DNA is held: 45 bases, read in frame from base 1. V is cut by 0 bases and J by 3 bases, and the space between the germline ends is 9 bases. The TCR was taken from a woman aged 50 to 60 with alopecia areata. Some clones in this sample may be carry-over from other donors' samples. This material consisted of whole blood, taken in connection with sensitization to the hapten diphenylcyclopropenone (DPC). The rearrangement joined TRBV7-6 to TRBJ2-1; D gene: possibly TRBD1, on 5 matching bases. The DNA sequence is TGTGCCAGCAGCTTAGCTTTCCAGGGCTACAATGAGCAGTTCTTC. Its protein reads: CASSLAFQGYNEQFF.